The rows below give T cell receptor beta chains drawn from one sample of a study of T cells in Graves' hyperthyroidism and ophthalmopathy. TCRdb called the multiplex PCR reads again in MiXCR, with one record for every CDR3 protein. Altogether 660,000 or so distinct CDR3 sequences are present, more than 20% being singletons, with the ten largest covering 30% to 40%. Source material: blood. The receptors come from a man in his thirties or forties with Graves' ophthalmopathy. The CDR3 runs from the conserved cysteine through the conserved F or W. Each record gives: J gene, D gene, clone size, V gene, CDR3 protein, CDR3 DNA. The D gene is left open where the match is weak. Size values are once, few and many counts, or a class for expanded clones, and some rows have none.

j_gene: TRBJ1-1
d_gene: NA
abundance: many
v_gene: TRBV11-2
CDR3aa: CASSLETGVNTEAFF
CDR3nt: TGTGCCAGCAGCTTAGAGACAGGCGTGAACACTGAAGCTTTCTTT

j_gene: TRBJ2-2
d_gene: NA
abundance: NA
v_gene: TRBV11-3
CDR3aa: CASEGALTGGLFF
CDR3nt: TGTGCCAGCGAAGGAGCGCTCACCGGGGGGCTGTTTTTT

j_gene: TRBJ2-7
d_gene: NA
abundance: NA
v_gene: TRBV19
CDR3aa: CASTTTYEQYF
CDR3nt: TGTGCCAGTACTACGACCTACGAGCAGTACTTC

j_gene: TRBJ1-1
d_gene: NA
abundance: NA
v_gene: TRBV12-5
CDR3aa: CASGLEVGTEAFF
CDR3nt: TGTGCTAGTGGCCTCGAAGTAGGCACTGAAGCTTTCTTT

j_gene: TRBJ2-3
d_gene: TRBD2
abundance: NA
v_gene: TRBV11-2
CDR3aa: CASSLVGLAVPSSTDTQYF
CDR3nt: TGTGCCAGCAGCTTAGTGGGACTAGCGGTCCCTTCTAGCACAGATACGCAGTATTTT

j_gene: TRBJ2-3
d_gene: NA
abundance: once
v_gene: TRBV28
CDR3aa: CAGSGPTQYF
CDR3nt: TGTGCCGGCTCCGGGCCCACGCAGTATTTT

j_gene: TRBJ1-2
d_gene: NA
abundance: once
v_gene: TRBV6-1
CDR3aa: CASSPGGFGGYTF
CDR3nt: TGTGCCAGCAGTCCGGGTGGTTTCGGTGGCTACACCTTC

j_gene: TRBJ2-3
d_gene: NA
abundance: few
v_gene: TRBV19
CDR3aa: CASSMSLGPRNTQYF
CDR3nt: TGTGCCAGTAGTATGTCCTTGGGCCCCCGGAATACGCAGTATTTT

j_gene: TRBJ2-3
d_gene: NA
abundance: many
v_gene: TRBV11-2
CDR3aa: CASSSFYSDTQYF
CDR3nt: TGTGCCAGCAGCTCTTTTTATTCAGATACGCAGTATTTT

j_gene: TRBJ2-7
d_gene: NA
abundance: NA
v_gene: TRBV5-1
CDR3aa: CASSFGGQPEQYF
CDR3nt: TGTGCCAGCAGCTTTGGGGGGCAACCCGAGCAGTACTTC

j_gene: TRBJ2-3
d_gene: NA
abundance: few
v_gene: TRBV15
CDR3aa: CATSRERWGDTQYF
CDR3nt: TGTGCCACCAGCAGAGAAAGGTGGGGAGATACGCAGTATTTT

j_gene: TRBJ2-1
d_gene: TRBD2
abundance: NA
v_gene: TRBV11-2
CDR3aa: CASSLKYSGTSGRGSSEQFF
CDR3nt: TGTGCCAGCAGCTTAAAGTATAGTGGGACTAGCGGGAGAGGGAGTAGTGAGCAGTTCTTC

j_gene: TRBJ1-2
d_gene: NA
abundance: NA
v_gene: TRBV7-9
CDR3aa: CASSILPGAEGYTF
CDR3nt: TGTGCCAGCAGCATCCTCCCGGGGGCCGAGGGCTACACCTTC

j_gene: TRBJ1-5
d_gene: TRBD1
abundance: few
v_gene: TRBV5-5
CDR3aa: CASSPDRDGNQPQHF
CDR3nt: TGTGCCAGCAGCCCCGACAGGGACGGCAATCAGCCCCAGCATTTT

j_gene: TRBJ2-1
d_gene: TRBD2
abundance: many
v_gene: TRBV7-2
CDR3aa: CASSPKGLAGVVYNEQFF
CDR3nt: TGTGCCAGCAGCCCCAAGGGACTAGCGGGAGTGGTGTACAATGAGCAGTTCTTC

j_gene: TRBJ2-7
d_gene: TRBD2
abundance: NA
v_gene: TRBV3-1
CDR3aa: CASSQLAGGFYEQYF
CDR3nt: TGTGCCAGCAGCCAACTAGCGGGAGGGTTTTACGAGCAGTACTTC

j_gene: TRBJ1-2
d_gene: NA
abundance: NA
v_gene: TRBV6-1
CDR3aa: CASSEDIGGALEGYTF
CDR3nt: TGTGCCAGCAGTGAAGACATTGGGGGGGCCCTCGAGGGCTACACCTTC

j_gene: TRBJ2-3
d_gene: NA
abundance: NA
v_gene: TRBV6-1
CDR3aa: CASSPTATDTQYF
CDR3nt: TGCGCCAGCAGCCCCACAGCCACAGATACGCAGTATTTT

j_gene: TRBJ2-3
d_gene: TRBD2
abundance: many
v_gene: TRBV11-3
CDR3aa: CASSPGTSGSTDTQYF
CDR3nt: TGTGCCAGCAGCCCGGGGACTAGCGGTTCCACAGATACGCAGTATTTT

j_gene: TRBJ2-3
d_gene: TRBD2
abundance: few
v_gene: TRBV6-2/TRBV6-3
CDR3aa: CASSYSMQREGFSTDTQYF
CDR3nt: TGTGCCAGCAGTTACTCGATGCAGCGGGAGGGATTTAGCACAGATACGCAGTATTTT

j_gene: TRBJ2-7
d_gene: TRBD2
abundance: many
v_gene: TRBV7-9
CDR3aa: CASSPGLARSEWGYEQYF
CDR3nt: TGTGCCAGCAGCCCCGGACTAGCTCGGTCCGAGTGGGGTTACGAGCAGTACTTC

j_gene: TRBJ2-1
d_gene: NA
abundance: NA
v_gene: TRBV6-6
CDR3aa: CASSYPDNEQFF
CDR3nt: TGTGCCAGCAGTTACCCGGACAATGAGCAGTTCTTC

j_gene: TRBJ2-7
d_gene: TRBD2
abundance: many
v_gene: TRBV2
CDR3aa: CASGGRRYEQYF
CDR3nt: TGTGCCAGCGGCGGGAGGCGGTACGAGCAGTACTTC